This T cell receptor beta chain came from a study of shared clonotypes between healthy human individuals. Findings and caveats of the study: The naive CD4 repertoires of a few donors were compared, and approximately 4.5% of clonotypes were shared.

The CDR3 consists of 16 residues. Per the germline V gene, CDR1 is GTSNPN and CDR2 is SVGIG (reference sequence). Between the trimmed V and J ends, which lost 0 bases and 3 bases, there was a span of 15 bases. Comment on this clone: The antigen is undetermined.

The protocol was immunoSEQ multiplex PCR, while the TCRdb copy is restricted to in-frame clones and leaves out a portion. The sample yields about 1.1 million clones, approximately 78% seen once. This clonotype originated in a man between 18 and 29 years old in good health. Some clones in this sample may be carry-over from other donors' samples. The V and J genes are TRBV30 and TRBJ1-5; possibly TRBD1 for D (5 bases). The sample consisted of memory CD4+ T cells from PBMCs. Subset given: CD45RA-negative fraction. This chain's CDR3 is CAWSVEGMLHNQPQHF. The CDR3 DNA sequence: TGTGCCTGGAGTGTAGAGGGGATGCTCCACAATCAGCCCCAGCATTTT.